One sample yielded the 21 T cell receptor beta chains listed below, sequenced in a study of identical twins. One entry per CDR3 protein, called by TCRdb with MiXCR from the 5' RACE reads. The sample holds around 480,000 distinct CDR3 sequences; approximately 15% are singletons and the top ten take about 0.53%. This same sample was also taken into another study, of yellow fever vaccine responses in identical twins.

The sample taken for sequencing was CD4+ T cells sorted from blood. The receptors stem from a woman younger than 30 in good health.

This sequence joins TRBV4-1 and TRBJ2-3, with TRBD1 as a possible D gene (6 bases). Germline V gene sequence: CDR1 MGHRA, CDR2 YSYEKL. The CDR3 contains 18 residues. V was clipped by 0 bases and J by 2 bases, with 18 bases between them. Written as DNA, the CDR3 is TGCGCCAGCAGCCAAGAAGGTTACAGGGTTTCCACCACAGATACGCAGTATTTT. This translates into CASSQEGYRVSTTDTQYF.

The chain uses TRBV3-1 and TRBJ2-7; D is perhaps TRBD1 or TRBD2 (6 bases each). The CDR3 contains 15 residues. The germline gives CDR1 LGHDT, CDR2 YNNKEL (reference sequence). V lost 0 bases, J lost 2 bases, and 11 bases lay in between. The DNA of the CDR3 is TGTGCCAGCAGCCAAGAGGGGGCGGGAACCTACGAGCAGTACTTC. It encodes CASSQEGAGTYEQYF.

This clonotype was seen a few times. The chain has TRBV7-2 and TRBJ2-3, with D perhaps given as TRBD1 or TRBD2 (5 bases each). Between the trimmed V and J ends, which lost 3 bases and 9 bases, there was a span of 13 bases. Germline CDR1 reads SGHTA; CDR2 reads FQGNSA. The CDR3 is 13 residues long. As DNA, the CDR3 is TGTGCCAGCAGCTTGGGGACGGTCACAACGCAGTATTTT. This sequence encodes CASSLGTVTTQYF.

This clonotype has a count of ten or more. The chain is built from TRBV29-1 and TRBJ2-2, with 9 bases fitting TRBD1. Germline V gives CDR1 SQVTM, CDR2 ANQGSEA. J lost 10 bases, V lost 5 bases, and 11 bases had no gene match. CDR3 length: 14 residues. The CDR3, as DNA: TGCAGCGTTCCTGGGACAGGGACGGGGAAGGAGCTGTTTTTT. Protein product: CSVPGTGTGKELFF.

The chain uses TRBV7-8 and TRBJ2-6; D uncertain. The germline CDR1 and CDR2 sequences are SGHVS and FQNEAQ. The CDR3 runs to 15 residues. Trimming removed 4 bases at V and 0 bases at J, with 7 bases between. The CDR3 region is CASSSLFSGANVLTF. The CDR3 DNA reads TGTGCCAGCAGCTCCTTATTCTCTGGGGCCAACGTCCTGACTTTC.

CDR3 amino acids: CSVRTGVELFF. CDR3 nucleotide sequence: TGCAGCGTTCGGACAGGCGTGGAGCTGTTTTTT. The V gene is TRBV29-1, the J gene TRBJ2-2; TRBD1 matches at 7 bases. This CDR3 comprises 11 residues. Germline V gene lookup returns CDR1 SQVTM and CDR2 ANQGSEA. The J segment lost 10 bases and the V segment lost 5 bases, leaving 4 bases of the junction unmatched.

This chain uses TRBV2 with TRBJ2-2, with 7 bases that match TRBD2. V gave up 1 base and J gave up 5 bases; unmatched junction bases: 4. Germline V gives CDR1 SNHLY, CDR2 FYNNEI. The CDR3 runs to 15 residues. CDR3 protein: CASSEVGGRTGELFF. DNA for the CDR3: TGTGCCAGCAGTGAAGTGGGGGGGAGGACCGGGGAGCTGTTTTTT.

This chain joins TRBV6-1 and TRBJ2-1; D may be TRBD2 (5 bases). The V and J ends lost 4 bases and 6 bases respectively, with 10 bases between them. This CDR3 is built from 13 residues. Germline assignment: CDR1 MNHNS and CDR2 SASEGT. In DNA form, the CDR3 reads TGTGCCAGCAGTGCCCCACTAGGCAATGAGCAGTTCTTC. Protein: CASSAPLGNEQFF.

In this sample, this clonotype turned up a few times. The V and J genes are TRBV4-3 and TRBJ1-4; the D is unclear. V lost 0 bases, J lost 8 bases, and 7 bases lay in between. CDR3 length equals 13 residues. Germline loops: CDR1 LGHNA, CDR2 YSLEER. The CDR3 DNA reads TGCGCCAGCAGCCAAGACATGGTCGAAAAACTGTTTTTT. As protein: CASSQDMVEKLFF.

This clonotype was recorded at least ten times. CDR3 loop: CATTGQGKVVTQYF. The CDR3 DNA reads as TGTGCCACCACGGGACAGGGAAAGGTTGTGACCCAGTACTTC. V gene TRBV28 combines with J gene TRBJ2-5, with 9 bases lining up with TRBD1. The CDR3 contains 14 residues. V lost 10 bases to trimming and J lost 7 bases; unmatched junction nucleotides: 13. Looked up from germline, CDR1 is MDHEN and CDR2 is SYDVKM.

This clonotype was observed a few times. This sequence joins TRBV7-8 and TRBJ2-7, with D perhaps given as TRBD1 or TRBD2 (5 bases each). The CDR3 extends over 15 amino acids. V was shortened by 5 bases and J by 3 bases, with 17 bases between the two germline ends. From germline, CDR1 is SGHVS and CDR2 FQNEAQ. The CDR3 here is CASSAAEVRGYEQYF. For the CDR3, the DNA is TGTGCCAGCAGCGCAGCGGAGGTTAGGGGCTACGAGCAGTACTTC.

V gene TRBV6-5 combines with J gene TRBJ2-7, with 8 bases fitting TRBD2. The CDR3 spans 15 residues. CDR1 and CDR2 (germline): MNHEY, SVGAGI. The J segment lost 1 base and the V segment lost 2 bases, leaving 4 bases of the junction unmatched. CDR3: CASSYNIAGSYEQYF. CDR3 coding DNA: TGTGCCAGCAGTTACAATATAGCGGGATCCTACGAGCAGTACTTC.

This clonotype appeared a few times. The genes are TRBV5-1 and TRBJ2-3, with D tentatively TRBD1 (5 bases). Germline values: CDR1 SGHRS, CDR2 YFSETQ. Trimming shortened V by 2 bases and J by 3 bases, and 10 bases separated the two germline ends. CDR3 length equals 14 residues. This CDR3 reads CASSFQGWTDTQYF. Written as DNA, the CDR3 is TGCGCCAGCAGCTTCCAGGGATGGACAGATACGCAGTATTTT. The variable domain in full, with the rest retrieved from reference TRBV5-1 and TRBJ2-3, is KAGVTQTPRYLIKTRGQQVTLSCSPISGHRSVSWYQQTPGQGLQFLFEYFSETQRNKGNFPGRFSGRQFSNSRSEMNVSTLELGDSALYLCASSFQGWTDTQYFGPGTRLTVL.

The rearrangement links TRBV6-5 to TRBJ2-3; TRBD1 aligns across 8 bases. The V gene's germline CDR1 is MNHEY and CDR2 SVGAGI. This CDR3 region has 16 residues. Trimming removed 4 bases from V and 2 bases from J; junction bases left unmatched: 8. DNA for the CDR3: TGTGCCAGCAGTTCGGTGACAGGGGCCCTCACAGATACGCAGTATTTT. Amino acid sequence: CASSSVTGALTDTQYF.

V usage is TRBV9 and J usage is TRBJ2-1, with TRBD1 matching 7 bases. CDR1 is SGDLS and CDR2 is YYNGEE in the germline V gene. The V gene end was trimmed by 3 bases and the J gene end by 2 bases; junction bases not matched to a gene: 11. The CDR3 loop spans 17 amino acids. The CDR3 region is CASSARTGTDTYNEQFF. In nucleotides, the CDR3 is TGTGCCAGCAGCGCCCGTACCGGGACAGACACCTACAATGAGCAGTTCTTC.

This clonotype was counted a few times. The chain links TRBV20-1 to TRBJ2-2; 12 bases agree with TRBD2. CDR3 length: 17 amino acids. Germline V lookup: CDR1 DFQATT, CDR2 SNEGSKA (reference sequence). Unmatched junction bases numbered 7, after V lost 2 bases and J lost 3 bases. The CDR3 region has the DNA TGCAGTGCTAGACCTAGCGGGAGGGCCTTGGACACCGGGGAGCTGTTTTTT. Its translation is CSARPSGRALDTGELFF.

This clonotype has more than one count but fewer than ten. The chain links TRBV6-5 to TRBJ2-7; tentatively, D is TRBD1 (6 bases). Germline assignment: CDR1 MNHEY and CDR2 SVGAGI. V gave up 2 bases and J gave up 2 bases, with 13 bases separating them. The length of the CDR3 is 15 residues. The CDR3: CASSYLDRRPYEQYF. CDR3 nucleotide sequence: TGTGCCAGCAGTTACCTAGACAGGCGGCCCTACGAGCAGTACTTC.

The chain is built from TRBV4-3 and TRBJ1-4; possible D gene TRBD1, 5 bases. The germline V gene has CDR1 LGHNA and CDR2 YSLEER. This CDR3 spans 15 amino acids. The V end was cut by 0 bases, the J end by 10 bases, with 15 bases between. This chain's CDR3 is CASSQDEGSAAKLFF. Here the CDR3 DNA reads TGCGCCAGCAGCCAAGATGAGGGGAGTGCGGCAAAACTGTTTTTT.

This clonotype was seen only a few times. The chain joins TRBV7-9 to TRBJ2-2, with unresolved D. The CDR3 has 17 residues. Germline V gene sequence: CDR1 SEHNR, CDR2 FQNEAQ (reference sequence). Trimming left V 1 base short and J 4 bases short, with 16 bases between. As DNA, the CDR3 is TGTGCCAGCAGCTTAGTGCCTGGGGTACCCCCCACCGGGGAGCTGTTTTTT. This codes for CASSLVPGVPPTGELFF.

The V gene is TRBV20-1, the J gene TRBJ2-7; D possibly corresponds to TRBD2 (5 bases). Germline assignment: CDR1 DFQATT and CDR2 SNEGSKA (reference sequence). There are 12 residues in the CDR3. The V end lost 6 bases, the J end lost 5 bases, and 14 bases lay between the germline ends. CDR3 DNA sequence: TGCAGTGCCAGGAGGTCTAGTAACGAGCAGTACTTC. Its protein is CSARRSSNEQYF.

This clonotype turned up a few times. The rearrangement joins TRBV6-4 to TRBJ1-1; unclear D gene. The CDR3 is 13 residues long. Germline CDR1 reads MRHNA; CDR2 reads SNTAGT. The V gene lost 3 bases and the J gene lost 4 bases, with 9 bases spanning the gap. The CDR3, as DNA: TGTGCCAGCAGTGAGGTGAAGGGCACTGAAGCTTTCTTT. It is translated as CASSEVKGTEAFF.